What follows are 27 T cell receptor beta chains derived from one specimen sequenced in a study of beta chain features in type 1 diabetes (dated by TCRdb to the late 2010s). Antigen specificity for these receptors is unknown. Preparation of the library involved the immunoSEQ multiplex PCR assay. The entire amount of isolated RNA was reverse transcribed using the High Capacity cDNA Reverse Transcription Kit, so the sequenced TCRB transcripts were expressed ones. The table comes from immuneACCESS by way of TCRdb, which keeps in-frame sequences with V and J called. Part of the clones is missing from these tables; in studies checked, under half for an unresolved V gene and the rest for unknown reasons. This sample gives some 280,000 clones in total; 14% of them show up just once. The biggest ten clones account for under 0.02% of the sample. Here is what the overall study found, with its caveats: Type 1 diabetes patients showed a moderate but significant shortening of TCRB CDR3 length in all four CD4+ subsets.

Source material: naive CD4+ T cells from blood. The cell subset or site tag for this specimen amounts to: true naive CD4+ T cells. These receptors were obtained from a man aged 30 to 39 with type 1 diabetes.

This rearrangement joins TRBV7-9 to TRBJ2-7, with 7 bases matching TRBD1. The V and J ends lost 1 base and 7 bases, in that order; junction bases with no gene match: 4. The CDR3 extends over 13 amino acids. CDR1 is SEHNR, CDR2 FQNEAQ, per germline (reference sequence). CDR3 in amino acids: CASSLEGAREQYF. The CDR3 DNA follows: TGTGCCAGCAGCTTAGAGGGGGCTCGGGAGCAGTACTTC.

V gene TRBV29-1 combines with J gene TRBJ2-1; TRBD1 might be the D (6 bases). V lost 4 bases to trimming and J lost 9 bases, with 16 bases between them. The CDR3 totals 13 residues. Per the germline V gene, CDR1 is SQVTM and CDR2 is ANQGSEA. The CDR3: CSVAVYSGVEQFF. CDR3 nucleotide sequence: TGCAGCGTTGCTGTATATTCAGGGGTTGAGCAGTTCTTC.

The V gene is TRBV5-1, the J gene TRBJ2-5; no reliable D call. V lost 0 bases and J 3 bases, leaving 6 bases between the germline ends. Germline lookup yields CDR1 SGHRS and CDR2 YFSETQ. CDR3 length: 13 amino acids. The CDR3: CASSLALKETQYF. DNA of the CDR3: TGCGCCAGCAGCTTGGCTTTAAAAGAGACCCAGTACTTC.

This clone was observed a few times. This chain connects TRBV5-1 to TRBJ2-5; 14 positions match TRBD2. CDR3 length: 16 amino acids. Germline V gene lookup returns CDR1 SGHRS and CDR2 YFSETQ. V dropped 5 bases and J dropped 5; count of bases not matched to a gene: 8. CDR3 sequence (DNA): TGCGCCAGCAGTATAGGGACTAGCGGGAGATTGGAGACCCAGTACTTC. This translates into CASSIGTSGRLETQYF.

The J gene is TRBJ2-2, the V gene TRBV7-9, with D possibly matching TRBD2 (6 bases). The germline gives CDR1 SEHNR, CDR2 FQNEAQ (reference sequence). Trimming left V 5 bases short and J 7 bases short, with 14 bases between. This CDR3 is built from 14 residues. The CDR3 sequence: CASSPREIGGELFF. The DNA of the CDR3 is TGTGCCAGCAGCCCCCGGGAGATCGGCGGGGAGCTGTTTTTT.

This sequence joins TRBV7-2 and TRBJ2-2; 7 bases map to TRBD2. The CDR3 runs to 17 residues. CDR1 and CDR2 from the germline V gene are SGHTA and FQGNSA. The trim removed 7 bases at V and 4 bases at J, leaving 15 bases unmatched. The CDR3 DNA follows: TGTGCCAGCACCTCCCAATACCGCTCGGGAGGCACCGGGGAGCTGTTTTTT. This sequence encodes CASTSQYRSGGTGELFF.

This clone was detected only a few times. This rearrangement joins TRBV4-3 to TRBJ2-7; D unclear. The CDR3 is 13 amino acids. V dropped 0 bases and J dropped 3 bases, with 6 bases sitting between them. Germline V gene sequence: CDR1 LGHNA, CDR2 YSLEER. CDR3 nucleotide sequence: TGCGCCAGCAGCCAAGATCGGAGCTACGAGCAGTACTTC. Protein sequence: CASSQDRSYEQYF.

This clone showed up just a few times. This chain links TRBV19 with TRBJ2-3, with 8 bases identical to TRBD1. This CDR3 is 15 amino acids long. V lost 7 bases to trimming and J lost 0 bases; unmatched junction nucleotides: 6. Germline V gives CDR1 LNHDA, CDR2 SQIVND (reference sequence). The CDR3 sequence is CASKDRAPSTDTQYF. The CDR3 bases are TGTGCCAGTAAGGACAGGGCTCCTAGCACAGATACGCAGTATTTT. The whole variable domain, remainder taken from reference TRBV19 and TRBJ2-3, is DGGITQSPKYLFRKEGQNVTLSCEQNLNHDAMYWYRQDPGQGLRLIYYSQIVNDFQKGDIAEGYSVSREKKESFPLTVTSAQKNPTAFYLCASKDRAPSTDTQYFGPGTRLTVL.

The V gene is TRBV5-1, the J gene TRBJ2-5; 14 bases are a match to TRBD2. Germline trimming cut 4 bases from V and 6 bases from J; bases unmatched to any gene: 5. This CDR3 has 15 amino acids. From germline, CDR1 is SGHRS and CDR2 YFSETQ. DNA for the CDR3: TGCGCCAGCAGCCCGGGACTAGCGGGAGAACAGACCCAGTACTTC. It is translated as CASSPGLAGEQTQYF.

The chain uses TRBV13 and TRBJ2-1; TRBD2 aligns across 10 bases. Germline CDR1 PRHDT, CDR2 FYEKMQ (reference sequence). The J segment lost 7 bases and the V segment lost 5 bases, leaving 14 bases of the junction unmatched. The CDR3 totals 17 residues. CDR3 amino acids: CASSAFTQREGYNEQFF. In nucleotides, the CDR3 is TGTGCCAGCAGCGCATTCACCCAGCGGGAGGGATATAATGAGCAGTTCTTC.

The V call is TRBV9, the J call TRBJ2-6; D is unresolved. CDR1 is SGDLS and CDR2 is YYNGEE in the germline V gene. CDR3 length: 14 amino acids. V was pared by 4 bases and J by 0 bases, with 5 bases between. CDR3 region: CASSPRSGANVLTF. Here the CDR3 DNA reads TGTGCCAGCAGCCCTCGCTCTGGGGCCAACGTCCTGACTTTC.

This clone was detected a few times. CDR3 coding DNA: TGTGCCTGGAGGAGAGACAGGGCTAACTATGGCTACACCTTC. It specifies CAWRRDRANYGYTF. The chain employs TRBV30 and TRBJ1-2, with 7 bases fitting TRBD1. Germline V gene sequence: CDR1 GTSNPN, CDR2 SVGIG (reference sequence). After removal of 3 bases from V and 0 bases from J, the junction contained 4 bases not matched to a gene. The CDR3 sequence is 14 residues long.

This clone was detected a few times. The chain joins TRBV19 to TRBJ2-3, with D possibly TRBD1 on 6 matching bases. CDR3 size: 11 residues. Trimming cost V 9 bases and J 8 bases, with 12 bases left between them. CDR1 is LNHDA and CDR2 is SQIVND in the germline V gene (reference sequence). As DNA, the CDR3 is TGTGCCAGCCGGGACATAGTTACGCAGTATTTT. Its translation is CASRDIVTQYF.

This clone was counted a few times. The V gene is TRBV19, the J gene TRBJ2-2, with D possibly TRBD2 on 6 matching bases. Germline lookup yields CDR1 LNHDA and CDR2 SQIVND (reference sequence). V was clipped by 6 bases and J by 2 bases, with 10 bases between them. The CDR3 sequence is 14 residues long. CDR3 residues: CASRRDTNTGELFF. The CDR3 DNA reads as TGTGCCAGTAGGCGGGATACAAACACCGGGGAGCTGTTTTTT.

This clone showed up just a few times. CDR3 loop: CASFPNGQGSVGTQYF. As DNA, the CDR3 is TGCGCCAGCTTCCCGAATGGACAGGGGTCGGTCGGGACCCAGTACTTC. The V gene is TRBV23-1, the J gene TRBJ2-5, with 9 nucleotides matching TRBD1. TRBV23-1 is sorted into the ORF group, with uncertain function. This CDR3 is built from 16 residues. The trim removed 8 bases at V and 7 bases at J, leaving 17 bases unmatched.

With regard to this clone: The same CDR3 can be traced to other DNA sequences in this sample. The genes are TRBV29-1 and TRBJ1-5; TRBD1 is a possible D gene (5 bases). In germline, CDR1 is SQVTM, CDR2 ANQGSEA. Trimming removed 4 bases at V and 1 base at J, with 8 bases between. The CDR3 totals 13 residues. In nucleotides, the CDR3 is TGCAGCGTTGGGCGGGGCAGCAATCAGCCCCAGCATTTT. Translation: CSVGRGSNQPQHF.

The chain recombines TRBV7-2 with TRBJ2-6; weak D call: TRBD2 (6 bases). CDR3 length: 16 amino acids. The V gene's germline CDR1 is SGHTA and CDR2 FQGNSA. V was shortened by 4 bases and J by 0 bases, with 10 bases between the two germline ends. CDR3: CASSSGLSSGANVLTF. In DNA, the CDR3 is TGTGCCAGCAGCTCGGGACTCAGCTCTGGGGCCAACGTCCTGACTTTC.

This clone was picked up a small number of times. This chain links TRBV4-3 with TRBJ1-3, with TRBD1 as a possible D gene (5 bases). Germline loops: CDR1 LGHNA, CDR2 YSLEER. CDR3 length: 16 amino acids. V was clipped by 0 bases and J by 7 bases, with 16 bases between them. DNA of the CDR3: TGCGCCAGCAGCCAAGAATCGCCAGGGAAGGCGAACACCATATATTTT. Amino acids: CASSQESPGKANTIYF.

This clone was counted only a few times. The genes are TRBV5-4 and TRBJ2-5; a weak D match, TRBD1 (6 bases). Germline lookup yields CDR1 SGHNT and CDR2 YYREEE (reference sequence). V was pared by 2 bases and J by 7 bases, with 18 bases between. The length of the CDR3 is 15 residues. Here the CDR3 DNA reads TGTGCCAGCAGCTTCGTTGGGGGCGGACGCAGGACCCAGTACTTC. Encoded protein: CASSFVGGGRRTQYF.

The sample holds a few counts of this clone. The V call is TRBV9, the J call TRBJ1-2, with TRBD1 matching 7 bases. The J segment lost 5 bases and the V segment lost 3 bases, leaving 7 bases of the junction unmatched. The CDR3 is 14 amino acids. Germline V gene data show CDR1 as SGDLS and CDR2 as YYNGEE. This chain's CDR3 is CASSGGTVRYGYTF. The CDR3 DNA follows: TGTGCCAGCAGCGGGGGGACAGTCAGATATGGCTACACCTTC.

The CDR3 is CASSRTSGARGGEQFF. CDR3 nucleotides: TGTGCCAGCAGTCGGACTAGCGGGGCCCGAGGGGGTGAGCAGTTCTTC. The chain combines TRBV7-2 with TRBJ2-1, with TRBD2 identical over 12 bases. With 6 bases clipped from V and 9 bases from J, the junction kept 12 bases outside the gene matches. CDR1 and CDR2 (germline): SGHTA, FQGNSA. The CDR3 totals 16 residues. Supplemented by reference TRBV7-2 and TRBJ2-1, the full variable domain reads GAGVSQSPSNKVTEKGKDVELRCDPISGHTALYWYRQSLGQGLEFLIYFQGNSAPDKSGLPSDRFSAERTGGSVSTLTIQRTQQEDSAVYLCASSRTSGARGGEQFFGPGTRLTVL.

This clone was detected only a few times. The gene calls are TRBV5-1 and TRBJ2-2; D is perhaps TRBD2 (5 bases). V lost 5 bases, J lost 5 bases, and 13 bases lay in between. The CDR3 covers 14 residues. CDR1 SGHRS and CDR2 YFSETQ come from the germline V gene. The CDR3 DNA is TGCGCCAGCAGTCCTGGACTGTTAACCGGGGAGCTGTTTTTT. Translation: CASSPGLLTGELFF. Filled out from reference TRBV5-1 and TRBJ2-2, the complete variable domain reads KAGVTQTPRYLIKTRGQQVTLSCSPISGHRSVSWYQQTPGQGLQFLFEYFSETQRNKGNFPGRFSGRQFSNSRSEMNVSTLELGDSALYLCASSPGLLTGELFFGEGSRLTVL.

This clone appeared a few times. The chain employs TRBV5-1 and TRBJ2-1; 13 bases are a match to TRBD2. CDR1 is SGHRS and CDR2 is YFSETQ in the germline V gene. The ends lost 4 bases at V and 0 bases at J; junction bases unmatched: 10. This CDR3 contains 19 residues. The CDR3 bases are TGCGCCAGCAGCAAGGGACTAGCGGGGACATCCAGCTCCTACAATGAGCAGTTCTTC. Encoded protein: CASSKGLAGTSSSYNEQFF.

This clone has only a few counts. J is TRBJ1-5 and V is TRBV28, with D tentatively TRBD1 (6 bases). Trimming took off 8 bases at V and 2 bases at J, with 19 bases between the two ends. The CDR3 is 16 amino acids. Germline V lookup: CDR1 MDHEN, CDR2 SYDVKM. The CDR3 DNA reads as TGTGCCAGCTTTTCGGGTGGGGGGGCTGGCAATCAGCCCCAGCATTTT. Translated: CASFSGGGAGNQPQHF.

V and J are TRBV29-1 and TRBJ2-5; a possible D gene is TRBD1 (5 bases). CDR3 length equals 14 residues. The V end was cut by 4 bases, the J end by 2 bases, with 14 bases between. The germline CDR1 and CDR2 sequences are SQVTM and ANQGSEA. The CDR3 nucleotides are TGCAGCGTTGTCCTGGGGCTCACTCAAGAGACCCAGTACTTC. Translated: CSVVLGLTQETQYF.

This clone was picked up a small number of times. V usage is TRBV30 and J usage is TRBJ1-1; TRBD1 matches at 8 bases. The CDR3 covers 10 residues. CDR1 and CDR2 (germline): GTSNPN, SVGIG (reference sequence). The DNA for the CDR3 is TGTGCTCCCCGACAGGGGGAAGCTTTCTTT. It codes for CAPRQGEAFF.

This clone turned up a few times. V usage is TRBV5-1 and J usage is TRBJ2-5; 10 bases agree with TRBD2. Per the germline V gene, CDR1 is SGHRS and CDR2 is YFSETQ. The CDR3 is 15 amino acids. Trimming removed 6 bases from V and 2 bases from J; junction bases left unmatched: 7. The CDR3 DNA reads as TGCGCCAGCATTGCTAGCGGGAGTTCTCAAGAGACCCAGTACTTC. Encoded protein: CASIASGSSQETQYF. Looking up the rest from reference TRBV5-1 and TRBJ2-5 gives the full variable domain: KAGVTQTPRYLIKTRGQQVTLSCSPISGHRSVSWYQQTPGQGLQFLFEYFSETQRNKGNFPGRFSGRQFSNSRSEMNVSTLELGDSALYLCASIASGSSQETQYFGPGTRLLVL.